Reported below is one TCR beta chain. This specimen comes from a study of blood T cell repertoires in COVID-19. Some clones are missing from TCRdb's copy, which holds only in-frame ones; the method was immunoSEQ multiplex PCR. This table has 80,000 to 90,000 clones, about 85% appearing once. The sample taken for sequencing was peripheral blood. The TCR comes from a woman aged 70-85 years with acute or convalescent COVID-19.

DNA of the CDR3: TGCGCCAGCAGCCAAGATGCAGGGGACACCGGGGAGCTGTTTTTT. Translated: CASSQDAGDTGELFF. The chain employs TRBV4-1 and TRBJ2-2, with a tentative D call TRBD1 (6 bases). The germline gives CDR1 MGHRA, CDR2 YSYEKL. The CDR3 is made up of 15 amino acids. The V and J ends lost 0 bases and 3 bases respectively, with 8 bases between them.